What follows are 15 T cell receptor beta chains derived from one specimen sequenced in a study of cytomegalovirus exposure and HLA in healthy donors. Clones were read by immunoSEQ multiplex PCR, and TCRdb kept only the in-frame ones, dropping some. The repertoire holds about 160,000 clones, with about 90% as singletons. Source material: PBMCs. All receptors derive from a woman aged 30 to 39 in good health and CMV-seronegative.

This chain links TRBV2 with TRBJ1-3; D is perhaps TRBD1 (6 bases). The germline CDR1 and CDR2 sequences are SNHLY and FYNNEI. The CDR3 contains 13 residues. V lost 6 bases to trimming and J lost 1 base, with 7 bases between them. Here the CDR3 DNA reads TGTGCCAGCAGGGGGGCGTCTGGAAACACCATATATTTT. Translated, it gives CASRGASGNTIYF.

As to this clone: Other DNA sequences in the sample encode the same CDR3. The rearrangement joins TRBV7-2 to TRBJ2-3; the D gene is possibly TRBD2 (5 bases). This CDR3 comprises 14 residues. CDR1 SGHTA and CDR2 FQGNSA come from the germline V gene. V lost 1 base and J 1 base, leaving 6 bases between the germline ends. CDR3 sequence: CASSLGAGTDTQYF. The CDR3 DNA is TGTGCCAGCAGCTTAGGAGCGGGCACAGATACGCAGTATTTT.

The V gene is TRBV3-1 (or the pseudogene TRBV3-2), the J gene TRBJ1-1; D unresolved. Germline lookup yields CDR1 LGHDT and CDR2 YNNKEL (reference sequence). Trimming shortened V by 9 bases and J by 11 bases, and 10 bases separated the two germline ends. The length of the CDR3 is 9 residues. The CDR3 DNA reads as TGTGCCAGAAGGTTTGGGGCTTTCTTT. Residues: CARRFGAFF.

The chain combines TRBV5-1 with TRBJ2-1; no definite D call. This CDR3 contains 12 residues. Trimming removed 4 bases at V and 6 bases at J, with 8 bases between. Germline CDR1 reads SGHRS; CDR2 reads YFSETQ. The CDR3 loop is CASSDEINEQFF. CDR3 in DNA: TGCGCCAGCAGCGATGAGATCAATGAGCAGTTCTTC.

J is TRBJ1-3 and V is TRBV14; weak D call: TRBD1 (5 bases). The CDR3 is made up of 14 amino acids. Germline V gene data show CDR1 as SGHDN and CDR2 as FVKESK. The germline V and J ends were trimmed by 1 base and 1 base, with 5 bases remaining between them. The CDR3 DNA reads TGTGCCAGCAGCCAAGCAGGGTCTGGAAACACCATATATTTT. Encoded protein: CASSQAGSGNTIYF.

The chain employs TRBV2 and TRBJ1-4; 7 bases line up with TRBD1. V lost 5 bases and J lost 7; bases outside the gene matches: 7. The CDR3 spans 14 residues. Germline loops: CDR1 SNHLY, CDR2 FYNNEI. The CDR3 protein is CASSPTPGGEKLFF. The DNA of the CDR3 is TGTGCCAGCAGTCCTACCCCAGGGGGTGAAAAACTGTTTTTT.

The gene calls are TRBV6-5 and TRBJ1-5, with a possible D match to TRBD1 (6 bases). The V gene lost 5 bases and the J gene lost 6 bases, with 17 bases spanning the gap. The CDR3 extends over 15 amino acids. Germline CDR1 MNHEY, CDR2 SVGAGI. For the CDR3, the DNA is TGTGCCAGCAGTCCCAGGGGAGGACCCCGTCAGCCCCAGCATTTT. This sequence encodes CASSPRGGPRQPQHF.

The V and J genes are TRBV20-1 and TRBJ1-2; D gene uncertain. The CDR3 has 11 residues. Trimming pared 4 bases from V and 5 bases from J, leaving 8 bases between. From germline, CDR1 is DFQATT and CDR2 SNEGSKA (reference sequence). The CDR3 DNA reads TGCAGTGCTATGGCGGTTTATGGCTACACCTTC. Its protein is CSAMAVYGYTF.

This clone was found once. The gene calls are TRBV7-2 and TRBJ1-1, with D hard to call. Germline CDR1 and CDR2: SGHTA and FQGNSA. The CDR3 is 13 amino acids. Deletions cut 1 base from V and 2 bases from J, with 5 bases between. The CDR3 protein is CASSLDLNTEAFF. CDR3 in DNA: TGTGCCAGCAGCTTAGACCTAAACACTGAAGCTTTCTTT. The entire variable domain, with the rest obtained from reference TRBV7-2 and TRBJ1-1, is as follows: GAGVSQSPSNKVTEKGKDVELRCDPISGHTALYWYRQSLGQGLEFLIYFQGNSAPDKSGLPSDRFSAERTGGSVSTLTIQRTQQEDSAVYLCASSLDLNTEAFFGQGTRLTVV.

The J gene is TRBJ1-2, the V gene TRBV4-3; 8 nucleotides agree with TRBD1. CDR1 is LGHNA, CDR2 YSLEER, per germline. This CDR3 has 16 amino acids. With V trimmed by 0 bases and J by 1 base, 4 bases remained unmatched. CDR3 nucleotide sequence: TGCGCCAGCAGCCAAGACAGGACAGGGTTTAACTATGGCTACACCTTC. This sequence encodes CASSQDRTGFNYGYTF.

The chain joins TRBV7-3 to TRBJ2-4, with D possibly being TRBD2 (5 bases). The germline V gene has CDR1 SGHTA and CDR2 FQGTGA. This CDR3 contains 17 residues. Trimming shortened V by 0 bases and J by 7 bases, and 19 bases separated the two germline ends. CDR3 protein: CASSLTGRGMEMNIQYF. The CDR3 region has the DNA TGTGCCAGCAGCTTAACGGGGAGAGGGATGGAGATGAACATTCAGTACTTC. The variable domain in full, completed from reference TRBV7-3 and TRBJ2-4, reads GAGVSQTPSNKVTEKGKYVELRCDPISGHTALYWYRQSLGQGPEFLIYFQGTGAADDSGLPNDRFFAVRPEGSVSTLKIQRTERGDSAVYLCASSLTGRGMEMNIQYFGAGTRLSVL.

The chain carries TRBV6-5 and TRBJ2-3; TRBD2 matches 8 bases. Trimming removed 6 bases from V and 8 bases from J; junction bases left unmatched: 10. The CDR3 contains 14 residues. The germline V gene has CDR1 MNHEY and CDR2 SVGAGI. The DNA of the CDR3 is TGTGCCAGCAGACCCGGACTAGCTACATTTACGCAGTATTTT. Protein product: CASRPGLATFTQYF.

The gene calls are TRBV5-6 and TRBJ2-2; weak D call: TRBD2 (5 bases). Germline V gene data show CDR1 as SGHDT and CDR2 as YYEEEE. The V end was cut by 2 bases, the J end by 6 bases, with 8 bases between. CDR3 length equals 13 residues. The CDR3 spells CASSLTRAGELFF. CDR3 DNA: TGTGCCAGCAGCTTAACGAGGGCCGGGGAGCTGTTTTTT.

In DNA, the CDR3 is TGCGCCAGCAGCCAAGGGGACAGTGCAACCTACGAGCAGTACTTC. This translates into CASSQGDSATYEQYF. The chain couples TRBV4-3 to TRBJ2-7; the match to TRBD1 covers 7 bases. Per germline, CDR1 LGHNA and CDR2 YSLEER. V dropped 1 base and J dropped 2; count of bases not matched to a gene: 5. This CDR3 region has 15 residues.

In this sample, this clone turned up a few times. The V call is TRBV4-1, the J call TRBJ2-7; weak D call: TRBD2 (5 bases). This CDR3 spans 14 amino acids. V lost 4 bases, J lost 3 bases, and 13 bases lay in between. Germline loops: CDR1 MGHRA, CDR2 YSYEKL. This CDR3 reads CASSPDSSSYEQYF. The CDR3 bases are TGCGCCAGCAGCCCGGACTCCTCGAGCTACGAGCAGTACTTC.